This TCR beta chain came from a study of T cells in localized non-small cell lung cancer. On this clone itself: What it binds is not known.

The CDR3 spans 15 residues. Per the germline V gene, CDR1 is WNHNN and CDR2 is SYGVQD (reference sequence). The J segment lost 4 bases and the V segment lost 5 bases, leaving 5 bases of the junction unmatched. TCRdb keeps only in-frame clones here, not all; method: immunoSEQ multiplex PCR. This sample carries about 40,000 clones, roughly nine tenths of them seen once, and the ten largest clones take about 10%. Study results and caveats: Sequencing was limited to one tumor region, leaving the possibility of heterogeneity open. Those with higher blood T cell density had longer overall survival. Median roughly 57 top-100 tumor clones were shared with paired adjacent lung.

Sample: PBMCs, taken before any cancer treatment. The receptor's source is a woman between 40 and 69 years old with stage II lung adenocarcinoma. The chain combines TRBV10-1 with TRBJ2-3, with 11 bases fitting TRBD2. CDR3 in DNA: TGCGCCAGCAGTCCTAGCGGGGGGATTGCAGATACGCAGTATTTT. Translation: CASSPSGGIADTQYF.